The present entry profiles one TCR beta chain with its context. Its target is unknown. These data belong to a study of T-cell memory formation after mild COVID-19. Germline CDR1 LNHNV, CDR2 YYDKDF (reference sequence). This CDR3 is 15 amino acids long. Study-wide points: Among clones peaking at day 37 in the second wave, SARS-CoV-2 specificity remained unconfirmed. Clones that got smaller from day 15 to 85 had even CD4/CD8, while clones growing later tipped toward CD4+. Most CD4+ clones that shrank were in CM and EM, while CD8+ ones turned up in EMRA.

UMIs and sample barcodes were carried by the TCR alpha and TCR beta cDNA libraries that 5'RACE produced using constant-segment primers. MiXCR was run by TCRdb on the 5' RACE reads, yielding one entry per CDR3 protein. The sample records about 470,000 distinct CDR3 sequences, 20% to 25% being singletons. Sequenced material: PBMCs or a T cell subset sorted from them (not recorded which). This chain connects TRBV15 to TRBJ1-2, with 7 bases matching TRBD1. This TCR was sampled from an adult woman who had mild COVID-19 (a few samples of this study predate the infection). Cell type and time point are not known. The CDR3 DNA reads TGTGGGACAAGTCGGACAGGTTCGGGGGTGGATGGCTACACCTTC. It encodes CGTSRTGSGVDGYTF.